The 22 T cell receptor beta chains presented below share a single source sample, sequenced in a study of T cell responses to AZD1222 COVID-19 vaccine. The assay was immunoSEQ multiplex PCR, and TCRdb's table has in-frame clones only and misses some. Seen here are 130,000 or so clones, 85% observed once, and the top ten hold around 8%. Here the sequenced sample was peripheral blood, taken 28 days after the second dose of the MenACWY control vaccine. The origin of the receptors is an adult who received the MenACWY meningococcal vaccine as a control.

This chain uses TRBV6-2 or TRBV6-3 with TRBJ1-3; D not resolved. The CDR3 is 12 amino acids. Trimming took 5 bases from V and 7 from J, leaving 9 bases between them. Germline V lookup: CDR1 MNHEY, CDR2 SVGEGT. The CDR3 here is CASSSSRNTIYF. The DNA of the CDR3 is TGTGCCAGCAGTAGCAGCAGGAACACCATATATTTT.

CDR3 nucleotide sequence: TGTGCCAGCGGAGCGGGACTAAGCTACAATGAGCAGTTCTTC. It codes for CASGAGLSYNEQFF. The chain combines TRBV9 with TRBJ2-1; 7 positions match TRBD2. The CDR3 consists of 14 residues. The V segment lost 7 bases and the J segment 3 bases; nucleotides outside the gene matches: 7. Germline lookup yields CDR1 SGDLS and CDR2 YYNGEE. The entire variable domain, with the rest obtained from reference TRBV9 and TRBJ2-1, is as follows: DSGVTQTPKHLITATGQRVTLRCSPRSGDLSVYWYQQSLDQGLQFLIQYYNGEERAKGNILERFSAQQFPDLHSELNLSSLELGDSALYFCASGAGLSYNEQFFGPGTRLTVL.

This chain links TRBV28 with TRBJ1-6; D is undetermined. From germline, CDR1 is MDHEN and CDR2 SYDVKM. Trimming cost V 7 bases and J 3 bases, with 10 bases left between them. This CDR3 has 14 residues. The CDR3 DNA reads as TGTGCCAGCACCGACGGAGGCTATAATTCACCCCTCCACTTT. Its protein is CASTDGGYNSPLHF.

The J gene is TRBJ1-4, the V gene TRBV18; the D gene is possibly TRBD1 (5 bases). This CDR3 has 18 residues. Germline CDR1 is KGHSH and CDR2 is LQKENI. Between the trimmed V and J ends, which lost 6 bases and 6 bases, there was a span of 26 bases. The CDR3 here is CASSLLTRQSGRDEKLFF. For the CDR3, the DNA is TGTGCCAGCTCGCTTCTCACAAGACAGTCGGGGAGGGATGAAAAACTGTTTTTT.

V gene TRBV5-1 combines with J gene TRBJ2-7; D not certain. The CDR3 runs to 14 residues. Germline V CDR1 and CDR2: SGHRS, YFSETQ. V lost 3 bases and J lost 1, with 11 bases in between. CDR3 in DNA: TGCGCCAGCAGCTCTCGCTCTCAGTCCTACGAGCAGTACTTC. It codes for CASSSRSQSYEQYF. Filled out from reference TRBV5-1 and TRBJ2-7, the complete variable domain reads KAGVTQTPRYLIKTRGQQVTLSCSPISGHRSVSWYQQTPGQGLQFLFEYFSETQRNKGNFPGRFSGRQFSNSRSEMNVSTLELGDSALYLCASSSRSQSYEQYFGPGTRLTVT.

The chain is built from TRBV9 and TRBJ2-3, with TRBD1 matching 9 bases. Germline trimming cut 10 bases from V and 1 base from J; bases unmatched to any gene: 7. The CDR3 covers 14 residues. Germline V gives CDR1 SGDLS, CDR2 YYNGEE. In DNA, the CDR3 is TGTGCCTCTAACCGGGACAGGGGCACAGATACGCAGTATTTT. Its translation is CASNRDRGTDTQYF.

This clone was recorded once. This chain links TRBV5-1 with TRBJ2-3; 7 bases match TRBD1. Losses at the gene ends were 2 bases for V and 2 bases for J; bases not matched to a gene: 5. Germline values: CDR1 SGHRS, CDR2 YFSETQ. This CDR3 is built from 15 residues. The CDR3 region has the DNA TGCGCCAGCAGCTTTCGACAGGGACACACAGATACGCAGTATTTT. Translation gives CASSFRQGHTDTQYF.

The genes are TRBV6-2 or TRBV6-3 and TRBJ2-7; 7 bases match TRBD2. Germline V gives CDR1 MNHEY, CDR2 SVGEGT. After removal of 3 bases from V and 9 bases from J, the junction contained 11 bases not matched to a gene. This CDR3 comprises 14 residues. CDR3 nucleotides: TGTGCCAGCAGTTATCAGGGACTACCATTGGTGCAGTACTTC. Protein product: CASSYQGLPLVQYF.

CDR3 nucleotides: TGTGCCGTGTTCCCTCTCCGAACAGATACGCAGTATTTT. It is translated as CAVFPLRTDTQYF. The J gene is TRBJ2-3, the V gene TRBV21-1. TRBV21-1 is tagged as a pseudogene. The CDR3 length is 13 residues.

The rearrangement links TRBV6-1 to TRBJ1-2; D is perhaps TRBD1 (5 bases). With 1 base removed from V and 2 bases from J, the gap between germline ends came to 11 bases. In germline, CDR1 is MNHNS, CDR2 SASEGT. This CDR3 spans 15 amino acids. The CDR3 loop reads CASSEEVWGNYGYTF. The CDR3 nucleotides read TGTGCCAGCAGTGAAGAGGTATGGGGGAACTATGGCTACACCTTC.

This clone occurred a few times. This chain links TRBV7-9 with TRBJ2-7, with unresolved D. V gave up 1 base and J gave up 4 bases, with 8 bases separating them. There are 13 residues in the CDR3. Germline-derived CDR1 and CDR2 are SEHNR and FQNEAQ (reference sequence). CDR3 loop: CASSLDSAYEQYV. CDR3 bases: TGTGCCAGCAGCTTAGATTCGGCATACGAGCAGTACGTC.

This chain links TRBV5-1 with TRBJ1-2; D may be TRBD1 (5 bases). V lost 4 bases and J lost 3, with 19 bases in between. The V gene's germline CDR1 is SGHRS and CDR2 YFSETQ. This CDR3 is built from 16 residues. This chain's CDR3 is CASSRSGEGMDYGYTF. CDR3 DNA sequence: TGCGCCAGCAGCCGCTCGGGGGAGGGGATGGACTATGGCTACACCTTC.

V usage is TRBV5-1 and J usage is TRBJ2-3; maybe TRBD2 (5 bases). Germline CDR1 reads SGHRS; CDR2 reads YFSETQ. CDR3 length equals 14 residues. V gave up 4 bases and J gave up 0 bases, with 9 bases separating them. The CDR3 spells CASSLRTSTDTQYF. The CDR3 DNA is TGCGCCAGCAGCCTTAGGACTAGCACAGATACGCAGTATTTT.

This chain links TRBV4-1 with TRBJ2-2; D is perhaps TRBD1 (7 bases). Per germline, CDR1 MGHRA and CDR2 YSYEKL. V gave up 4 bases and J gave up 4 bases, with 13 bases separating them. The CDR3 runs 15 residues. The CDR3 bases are TGCGCCAGCAGCCTCGCAGGGGGAGGCACCGGGGAGCTGTTTTTT. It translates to CASSLAGGGTGELFF.

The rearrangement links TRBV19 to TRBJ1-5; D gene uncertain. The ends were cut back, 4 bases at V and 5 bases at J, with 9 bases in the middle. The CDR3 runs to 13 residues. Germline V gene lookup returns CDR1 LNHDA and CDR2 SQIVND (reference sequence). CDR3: CASSTLRDQPQHF. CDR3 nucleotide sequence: TGTGCCAGTAGTACGCTCAGAGATCAGCCCCAGCATTTT.

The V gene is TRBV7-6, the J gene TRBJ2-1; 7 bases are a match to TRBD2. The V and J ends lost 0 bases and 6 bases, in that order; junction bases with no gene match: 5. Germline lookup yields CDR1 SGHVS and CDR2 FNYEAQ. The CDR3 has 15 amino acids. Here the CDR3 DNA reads TGTGCCAGCAGCTTAGCGGGAGGGCCTCTCAATGAGCAGTTCTTC. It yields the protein CASSLAGGPLNEQFF.

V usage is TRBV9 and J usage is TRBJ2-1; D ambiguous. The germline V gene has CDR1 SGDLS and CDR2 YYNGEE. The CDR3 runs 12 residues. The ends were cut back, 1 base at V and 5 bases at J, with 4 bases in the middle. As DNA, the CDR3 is TGTGCCAGCAGCGTATGGGACAATGAGCAGTTCTTC. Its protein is CASSVWDNEQFF.

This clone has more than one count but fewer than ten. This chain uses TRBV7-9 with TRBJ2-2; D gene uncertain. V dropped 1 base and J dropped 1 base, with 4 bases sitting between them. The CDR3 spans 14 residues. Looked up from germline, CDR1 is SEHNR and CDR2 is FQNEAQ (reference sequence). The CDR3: CASSLVVNTGELFF. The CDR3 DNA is TGTGCCAGCAGCTTAGTGGTGAACACCGGGGAGCTGTTTTTT. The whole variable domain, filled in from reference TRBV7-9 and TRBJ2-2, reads DTGVSQNPRHKITKRGQNVTFRCDPISEHNRLYWYRQTLGQGPEFLTYFQNEAQLEKSRLLSDRFSAERPKGSFSTLEIQRTEQGDSAMYLCASSLVVNTGELFFGEGSRLTVL.

The CDR3 region is CASSRTESSYNEQFF. The CDR3 region has the DNA TGTGCCAGCAGCCGGACGGAGAGCTCCTACAATGAGCAGTTCTTC. The chain links TRBV7-2 to TRBJ2-1; D is unresolved. Trimming removed 5 bases at V and 0 bases at J, with 11 bases between. Germline V CDR1 and CDR2: SGHTA, FQGNSA. The CDR3 contains 15 residues.

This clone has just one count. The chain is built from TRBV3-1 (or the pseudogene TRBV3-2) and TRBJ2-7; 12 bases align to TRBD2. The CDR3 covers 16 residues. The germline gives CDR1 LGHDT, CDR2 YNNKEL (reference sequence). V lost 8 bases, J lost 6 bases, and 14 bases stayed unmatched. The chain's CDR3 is CASSHLASGRAGEQYF. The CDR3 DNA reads TGTGCCAGCTCCCACCTGGCTAGCGGGAGGGCCGGCGAGCAGTACTTC.

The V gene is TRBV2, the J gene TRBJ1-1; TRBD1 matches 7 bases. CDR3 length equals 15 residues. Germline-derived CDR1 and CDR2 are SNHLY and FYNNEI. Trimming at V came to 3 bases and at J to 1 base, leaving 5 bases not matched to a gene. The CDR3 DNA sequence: TGTGCCAGCAGTGACCCTAACAGGGGGAACACTGAAGCTTTCTTT. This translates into CASSDPNRGNTEAFF.

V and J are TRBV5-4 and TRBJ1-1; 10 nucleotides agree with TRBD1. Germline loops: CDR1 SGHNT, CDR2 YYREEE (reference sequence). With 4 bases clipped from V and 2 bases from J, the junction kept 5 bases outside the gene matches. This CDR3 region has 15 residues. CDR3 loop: CASSPGQGINTEAFF. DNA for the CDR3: TGTGCCAGCAGCCCGGGACAGGGGATCAACACTGAAGCTTTCTTT.